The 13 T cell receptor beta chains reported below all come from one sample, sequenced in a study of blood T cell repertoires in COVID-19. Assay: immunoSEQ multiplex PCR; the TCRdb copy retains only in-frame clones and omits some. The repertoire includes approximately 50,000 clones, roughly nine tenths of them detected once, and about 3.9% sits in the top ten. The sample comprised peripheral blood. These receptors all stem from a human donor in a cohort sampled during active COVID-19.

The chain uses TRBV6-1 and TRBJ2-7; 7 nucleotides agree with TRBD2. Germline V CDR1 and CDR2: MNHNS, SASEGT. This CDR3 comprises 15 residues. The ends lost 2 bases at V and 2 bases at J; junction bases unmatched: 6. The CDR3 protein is CASSESGADPYEQYV. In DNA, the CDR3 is TGTGCCAGCAGTGAAAGCGGGGCGGATCCCTACGAGCAGTACGTC.

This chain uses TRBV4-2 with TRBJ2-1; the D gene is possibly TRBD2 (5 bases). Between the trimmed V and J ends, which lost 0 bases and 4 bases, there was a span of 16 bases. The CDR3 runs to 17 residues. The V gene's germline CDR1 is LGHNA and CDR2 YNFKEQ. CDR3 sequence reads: CASSQDHTWEPYNEQFF. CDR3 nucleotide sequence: TGTGCCAGCAGCCAAGATCACACGTGGGAGCCATACAATGAGCAGTTCTTC.

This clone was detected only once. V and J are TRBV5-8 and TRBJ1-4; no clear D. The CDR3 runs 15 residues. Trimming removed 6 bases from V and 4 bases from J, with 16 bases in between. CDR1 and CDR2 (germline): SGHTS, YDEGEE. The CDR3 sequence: CASIIRSGGNEKLFF. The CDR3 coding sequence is TGTGCCAGCATCATAAGGTCCGGAGGTAATGAAAAACTGTTTTTT.

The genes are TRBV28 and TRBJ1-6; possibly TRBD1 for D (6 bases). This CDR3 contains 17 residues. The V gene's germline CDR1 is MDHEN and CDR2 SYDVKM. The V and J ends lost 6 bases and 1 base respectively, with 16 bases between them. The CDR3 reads CASSPTRDTSYNSPLHF. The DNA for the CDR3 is TGTGCCAGCAGCCCCACCCGGGACACTTCCTATAATTCACCCCTCCACTTT.

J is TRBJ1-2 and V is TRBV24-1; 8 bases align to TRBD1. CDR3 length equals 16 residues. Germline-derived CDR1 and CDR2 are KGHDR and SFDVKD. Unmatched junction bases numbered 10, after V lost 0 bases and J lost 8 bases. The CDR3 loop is CATSDLGGQGSKGYTF. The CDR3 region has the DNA TGTGCCACCAGTGATTTGGGCGGACAGGGATCAAAAGGCTACACCTTC.

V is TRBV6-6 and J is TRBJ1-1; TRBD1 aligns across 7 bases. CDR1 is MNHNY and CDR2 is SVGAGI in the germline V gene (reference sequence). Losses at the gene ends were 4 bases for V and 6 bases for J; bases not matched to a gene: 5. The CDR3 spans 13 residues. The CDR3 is CASSSTGEAEAFF. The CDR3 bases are TGTGCCAGCAGTTCCACAGGGGAGGCTGAAGCTTTCTTT.

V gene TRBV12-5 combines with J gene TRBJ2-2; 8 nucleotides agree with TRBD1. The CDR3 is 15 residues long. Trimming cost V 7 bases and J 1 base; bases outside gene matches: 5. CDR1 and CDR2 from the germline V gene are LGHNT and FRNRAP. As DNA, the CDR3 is TGTGCTAGTGTTCCCGGGACAGGGAACACCGGGGAGCTGTTTTTT. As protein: CASVPGTGNTGELFF.

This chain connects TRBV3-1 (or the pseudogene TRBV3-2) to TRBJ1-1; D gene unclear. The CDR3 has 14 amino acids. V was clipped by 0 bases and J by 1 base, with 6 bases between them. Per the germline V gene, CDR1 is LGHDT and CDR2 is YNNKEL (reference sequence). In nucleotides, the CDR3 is TGTGCCAGCAGCCAAGATACCGGGAACACTGAAGCTTTCTTT. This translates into CASSQDTGNTEAFF.

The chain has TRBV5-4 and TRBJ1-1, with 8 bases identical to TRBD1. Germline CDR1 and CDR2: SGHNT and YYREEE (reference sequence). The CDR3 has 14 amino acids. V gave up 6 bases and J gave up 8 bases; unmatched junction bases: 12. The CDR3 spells CASTGQGPRREAFF. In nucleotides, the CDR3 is TGTGCCAGCACCGGACAGGGCCCTAGGCGGGAAGCTTTCTTT. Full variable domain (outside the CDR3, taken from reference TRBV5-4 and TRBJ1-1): ETGVTQSPTHLIKTRGQQVTLRCSSQSGHNTVSWYQQALGQGPQFIFQYYREEENGRGNFPPRFSGLQFPNYSSELNVNALELDDSALYLCASTGQGPRREAFFGQGTRLTVV.

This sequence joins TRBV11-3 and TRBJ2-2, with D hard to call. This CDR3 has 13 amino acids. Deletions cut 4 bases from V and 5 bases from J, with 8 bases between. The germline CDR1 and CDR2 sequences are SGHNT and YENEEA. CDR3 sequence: CASSYTKTGELFF. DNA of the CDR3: TGTGCCAGCAGCTACACAAAAACCGGGGAGCTGTTTTTT.

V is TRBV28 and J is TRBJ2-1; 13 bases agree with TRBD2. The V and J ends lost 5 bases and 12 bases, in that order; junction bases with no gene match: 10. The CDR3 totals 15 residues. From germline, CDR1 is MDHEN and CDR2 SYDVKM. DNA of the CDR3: TGTGCCAGCAGTCCCCGGACTAGCGGGAGTAGAAGGCAGTTCTTC. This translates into CASSPRTSGSRRQFF. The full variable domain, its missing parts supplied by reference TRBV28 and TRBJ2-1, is DVKVTQSSRYLVKRTGEKVFLECVQDMDHENMFWYRQDPGLGLRLIYFSYDVKMKEKGDIPEGYSVSREKKERFSLILESASTNQTSMYLCASSPRTSGSRRQFFGPGTRLTVL.

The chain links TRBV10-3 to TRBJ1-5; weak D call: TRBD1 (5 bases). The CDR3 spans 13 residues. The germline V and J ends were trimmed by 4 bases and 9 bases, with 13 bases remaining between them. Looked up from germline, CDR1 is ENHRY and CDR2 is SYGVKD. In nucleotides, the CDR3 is TGTGCCATCAGTGCGGACAATCTGGGGCCCCAGCATTTT. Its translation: CAISADNLGPQHF.

The CDR3 here is CSANTAGGYTF. The CDR3 bases are TGCAGTGCAAATACAGCTGGAGGCTACACCTTC. The V and J genes are TRBV20-1 and TRBJ1-2; D remains unclear. Looked up from germline, CDR1 is DFQATT and CDR2 is SNEGSKA (reference sequence). V shed 6 bases and J shed 8 bases, with 13 bases lying between them. The CDR3 has 11 residues.